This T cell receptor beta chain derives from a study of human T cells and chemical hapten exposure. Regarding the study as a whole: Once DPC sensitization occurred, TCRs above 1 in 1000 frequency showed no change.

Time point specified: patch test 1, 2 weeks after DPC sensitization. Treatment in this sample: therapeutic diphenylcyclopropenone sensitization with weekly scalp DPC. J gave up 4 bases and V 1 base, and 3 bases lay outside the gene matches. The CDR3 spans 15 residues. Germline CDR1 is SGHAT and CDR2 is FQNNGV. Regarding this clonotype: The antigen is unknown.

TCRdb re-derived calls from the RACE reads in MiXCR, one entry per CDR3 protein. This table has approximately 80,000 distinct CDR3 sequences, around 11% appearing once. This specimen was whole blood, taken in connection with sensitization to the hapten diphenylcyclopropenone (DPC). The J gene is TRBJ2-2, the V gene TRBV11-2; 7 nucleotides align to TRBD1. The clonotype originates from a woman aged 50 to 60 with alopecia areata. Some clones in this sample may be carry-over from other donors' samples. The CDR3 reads CASSLVQGPTGELFF. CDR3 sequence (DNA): TGTGCCAGCAGCTTAGTACAGGGGCCCACCGGGGAGCTGTTTTTT.